A single sample gave rise to the 7 T cell receptor beta chains below, sequenced in a study of cytomegalovirus exposure and HLA in healthy donors. With 60 Vbeta and 13 Jbeta primers, the PCR was carried out. The assay was immunoSEQ multiplex PCR, and TCRdb's table has in-frame clones only and misses some. The table records around 120,000 clones, more than 60% of them present only once. Sample: PBMCs. Receptors originate from a woman in her forties in good health and CMV-seronegative.

V usage is TRBV27 and J usage is TRBJ1-1; tentative D call: TRBD1 (5 bases). V was pared by 1 base and J by 3 bases, with 18 bases between. The V gene's germline CDR1 is MNHEY and CDR2 SMNVEV (reference sequence). The CDR3 has 17 residues. The CDR3 reads CASSLLPGRGGDTEAFF. As DNA, the CDR3 is TGTGCCAGCAGTTTATTGCCGGGACGGGGGGGGGACACTGAAGCTTTCTTT.

This clone appeared a single time. J is TRBJ2-7 and V is TRBV18; D is perhaps TRBD2 (6 bases). CDR1 and CDR2 (germline): KGHSH, LQKENI. This CDR3 contains 16 residues. V was shortened by 3 bases and J by 1 base, with 16 bases between the two germline ends. In DNA form, the CDR3 reads TGTGCCAGCTCACCGGAGGGACCGGGTAATTCCTACGAGCAGTACTTC. Translated, it gives CASSPEGPGNSYEQYF. Looking up the rest from reference TRBV18 and TRBJ2-7 gives the full variable domain: NAGVMQNPRHLVRRRGQEARLRCSPMKGHSHVYWYRQLPEEGLKFMVYLQKENIIDESGMPKERFSAEFPKEGPSILRIQQVVRGDSAAYFCASSPEGPGNSYEQYFGPGTRLTVT.

CDR3 nucleotides: TGTGCCAGCAGATCCGCAGGGGCGTGGGGCTACACCTTC. It is translated as CASRSAGAWGYTF. The chain links TRBV25-1 to TRBJ1-2, with D maybe TRBD1 (6 bases). The CDR3 extends over 13 amino acids. V was clipped by 6 bases and J by 8 bases, with 16 bases between them. CDR1 is MGHDK, CDR2 SYGVNS, per germline.

This clone was observed a handful of times. The J gene is TRBJ2-2, the V gene TRBV6-6, with 7 bases fitting TRBD1. The CDR3 extends over 16 amino acids. V lost 4 bases, J lost 14 bases, and 19 bases stayed unmatched. In germline, CDR1 is MNHNY, CDR2 SVGAGI (reference sequence). DNA for the CDR3: TGTGCCAGCAGTTCCCTACACCACAGGGGCTCGTTTGCACTGTTTTTT. This translates into CASSSLHHRGSFALFF.

The CDR3 is CASRPQGARNQPQHF. For the CDR3, the DNA is TGTGCCAGCCGACCCCAGGGGGCAAGGAATCAGCCCCAGCATTTT. The chain recombines TRBV19 with TRBJ1-5; 8 bases match TRBD1. The CDR3 is 15 residues long. V shed 9 bases and J 4 bases; nucleotides not matched to a gene: 11. Looked up from germline, CDR1 is LNHDA and CDR2 is SQIVND (reference sequence).

The CDR3 sequence: CASKKGAGAVEKLFF. CDR3 in DNA: TGTGCCAGCAAGAAGGGGGCAGGGGCTGTTGAAAAACTGTTTTTT. This sequence joins TRBV18 and TRBJ1-4, with 7 bases lining up with TRBD1. Per the germline V gene, CDR1 is KGHSH and CDR2 is LQKENI. This CDR3 has 15 amino acids. V dropped 8 bases and J dropped 7; count of bases not matched to a gene: 13.

The V gene is TRBV10-3, the J gene TRBJ2-7, with TRBD1 matching over 8 bases. The CDR3 extends over 12 amino acids. Germline V gene sequence: CDR1 ENHRY, CDR2 SYGVKD. The CDR3, as DNA: TGTGCGATGGGGCAGGGGGCCGACGAGCAGTACTTC. It encodes CAMGQGADEQYF.